This T cell receptor (beta chain) was sequenced during a study of OX40 agonist ivuxolimab in advanced cancers. At the level of the study: Ivuxolimab, which patients received intravenously every 2 weeks, was dosed at 0.01 to 10 mg/kg.

TCRdb keeps only in-frame clones here, not all; method: immunoSEQ multiplex PCR. There are about 82,000 clones in the sample; over 65% occur only once, and 0.75% to 1% lies in the top ten. Germline CDR1 GTSNPN, CDR2 SVGIG (reference sequence). The length of the CDR3 is 17 residues. Trimming stripped 0 bases from V and 7 bases from J, with 21 bases between. The gene calls are TRBV30 and TRBJ1-4; TRBD1 is a possible D gene (6 bases). This TCR derives from an adult with an advanced solid tumor such as melanoma, head and neck, liver or kidney cancer. Here the sequenced sample was CD4+ or CD8+ T cells sorted from blood, taken in a trial of the OX40 agonist ivuxolimab. CDR3 sequence: CAWSVAGHPVGGEKLFF. The CDR3 nucleotides read TGTGCCTGGAGTGTAGCGGGACACCCGGTCGGTGGTGAAAAACTGTTTTTT.